The clone carrying this T cell receptor beta chain came up once. No antigen is known for it. The data were produced by immunoSEQ multiplex PCR, yet TCRdb's version contains in-frame clones alone and is incomplete. The repertoire holds 98,000 or so clones, with approximately 92% as singletons. Germline V gene sequence: CDR1 SGHTA, CDR2 FQGTGA. The CDR3 loop spans 14 amino acids. V lost 2 bases to trimming and J lost 8 bases; unmatched junction nucleotides: 7. The data were taken from a study of OX40 agonist ivuxolimab in advanced cancers. Points from the study as a whole: Some nonresponders additionally presented with little normalized T-cell clonal expansion.

Sample: CD4+ or CD8+ T cells sorted from blood, taken in a trial of the OX40 agonist ivuxolimab. The source is an adult with an advanced solid tumor such as melanoma, head and neck, liver or kidney cancer. V usage is TRBV7-3 and J usage is TRBJ1-1, with 8 nucleotides matching TRBD1. CDR3 in amino acids: CASSLGQGALEAFF. The CDR3 DNA follows: TGTGCCAGCAGCTTAGGGCAGGGGGCTTTGGAAGCTTTCTTT.